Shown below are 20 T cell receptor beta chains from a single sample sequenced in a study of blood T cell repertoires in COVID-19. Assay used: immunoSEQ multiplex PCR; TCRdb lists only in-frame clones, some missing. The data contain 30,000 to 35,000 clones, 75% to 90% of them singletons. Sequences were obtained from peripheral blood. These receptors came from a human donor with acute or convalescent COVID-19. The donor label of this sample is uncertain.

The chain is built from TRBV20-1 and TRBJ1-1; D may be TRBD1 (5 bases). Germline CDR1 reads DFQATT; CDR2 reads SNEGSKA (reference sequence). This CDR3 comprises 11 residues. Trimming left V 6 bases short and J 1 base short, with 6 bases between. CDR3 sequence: CSATENTEAFF. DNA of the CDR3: TGCAGTGCGACAGAGAACACTGAAGCTTTCTTT.

The CDR3 nucleotides read TGTGCCAGTAGTCTTGGCGGGAGGGGGACAGATACGCAGTATTTT. Its protein product is CASSLGGRGTDTQYF. The chain couples TRBV19 to TRBJ2-3, with TRBD2 matching over 9 bases. This CDR3 is 15 amino acids long. J lost 3 bases, V lost 5 bases, and 6 bases had no gene match. Germline V gives CDR1 LNHDA, CDR2 SQIVND (reference sequence).

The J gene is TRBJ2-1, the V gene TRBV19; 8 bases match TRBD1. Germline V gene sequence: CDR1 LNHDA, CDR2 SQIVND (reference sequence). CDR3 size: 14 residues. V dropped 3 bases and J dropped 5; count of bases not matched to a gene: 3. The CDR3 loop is CASSIWGQDNEQFF. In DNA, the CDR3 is TGTGCCAGTAGTATTTGGGGACAGGACAATGAGCAGTTCTTC.

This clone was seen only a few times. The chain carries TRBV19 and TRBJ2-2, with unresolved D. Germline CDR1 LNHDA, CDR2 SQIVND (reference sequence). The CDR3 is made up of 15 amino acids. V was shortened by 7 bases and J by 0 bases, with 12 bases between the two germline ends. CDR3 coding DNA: TGTGCCAGTACCACCGGGTCGGCGAACACCGGGGAGCTGTTTTTT. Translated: CASTTGSANTGELFF.

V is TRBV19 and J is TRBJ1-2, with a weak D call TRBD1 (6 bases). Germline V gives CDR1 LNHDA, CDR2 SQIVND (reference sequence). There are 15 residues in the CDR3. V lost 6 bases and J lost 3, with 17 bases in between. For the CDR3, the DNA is TGTGCCAGTAGCCTAACACCGGGACACGACTATGGCTACACCTTC. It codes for CASSLTPGHDYGYTF.

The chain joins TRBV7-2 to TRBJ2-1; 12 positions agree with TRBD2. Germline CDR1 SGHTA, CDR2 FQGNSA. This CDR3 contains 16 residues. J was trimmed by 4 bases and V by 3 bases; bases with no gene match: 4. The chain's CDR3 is CASSFAGTSGYNEQFF. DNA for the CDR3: TGTGCCAGCAGCTTCGCCGGGACTAGCGGGTACAATGAGCAGTTCTTC. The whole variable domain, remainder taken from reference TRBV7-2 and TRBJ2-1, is GAGVSQSPSNKVTEKGKDVELRCDPISGHTALYWYRQSLGQGLEFLIYFQGNSAPDKSGLPSDRFSAERTGGSVSTLTIQRTQQEDSAVYLCASSFAGTSGYNEQFFGPGTRLTVL.

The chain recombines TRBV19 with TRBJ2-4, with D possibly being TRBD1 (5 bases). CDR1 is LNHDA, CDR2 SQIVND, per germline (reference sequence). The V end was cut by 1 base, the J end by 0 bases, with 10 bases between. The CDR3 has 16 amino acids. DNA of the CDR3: TGTGCCAGTAGTATAGGGGGCAGGGAAGCCAAAAACATTCAGTACTTC. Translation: CASSIGGREAKNIQYF.

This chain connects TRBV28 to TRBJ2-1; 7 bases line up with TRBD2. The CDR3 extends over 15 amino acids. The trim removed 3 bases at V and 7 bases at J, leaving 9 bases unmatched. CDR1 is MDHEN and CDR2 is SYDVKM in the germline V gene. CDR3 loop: CASSFRAGGLNEQFF. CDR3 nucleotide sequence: TGTGCCAGCAGTTTCCGGGCCGGGGGGTTGAATGAGCAGTTCTTC.

The CDR3 coding sequence is TGTGCCAGCGGGGGCACACCTAACGGGGAGACCCAGTACTTC. Protein: CASGGTPNGETQYF. The chain recombines TRBV9 with TRBJ2-5; maybe TRBD1 (6 bases). CDR3 size: 14 residues. Trimming took 7 bases from V and 5 from J, leaving 18 bases between them. Germline V gives CDR1 SGDLS, CDR2 YYNGEE.

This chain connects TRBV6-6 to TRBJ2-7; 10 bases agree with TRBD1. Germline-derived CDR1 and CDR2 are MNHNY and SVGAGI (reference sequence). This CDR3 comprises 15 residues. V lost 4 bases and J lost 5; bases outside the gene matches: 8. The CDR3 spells CASSSRQGARNEQYF. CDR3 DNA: TGTGCCAGCAGTTCCCGACAGGGGGCGCGGAACGAGCAGTACTTC.

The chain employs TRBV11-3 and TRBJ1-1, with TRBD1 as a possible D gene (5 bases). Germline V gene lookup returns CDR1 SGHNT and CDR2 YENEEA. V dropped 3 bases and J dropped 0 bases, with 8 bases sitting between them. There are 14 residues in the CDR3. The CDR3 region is CASSFGGMNTEAFF. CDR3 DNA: TGTGCCAGCAGCTTTGGGGGGATGAACACTGAAGCTTTCTTT.

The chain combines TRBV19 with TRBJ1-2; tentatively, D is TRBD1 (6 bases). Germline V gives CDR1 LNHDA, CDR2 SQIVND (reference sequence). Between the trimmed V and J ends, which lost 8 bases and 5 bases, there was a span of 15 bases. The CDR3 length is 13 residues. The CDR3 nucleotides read TGTGCCAGTCGAAGACAGGTTGGGTATGGCTACACCTTC. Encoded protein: CASRRQVGYGYTF.

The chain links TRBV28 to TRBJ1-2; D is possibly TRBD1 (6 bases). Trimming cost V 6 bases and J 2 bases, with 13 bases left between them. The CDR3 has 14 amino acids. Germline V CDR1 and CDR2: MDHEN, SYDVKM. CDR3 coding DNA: TGTGCCAGCAGACCGGGACAACCCAACTATGGCTACACCTTC. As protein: CASRPGQPNYGYTF.

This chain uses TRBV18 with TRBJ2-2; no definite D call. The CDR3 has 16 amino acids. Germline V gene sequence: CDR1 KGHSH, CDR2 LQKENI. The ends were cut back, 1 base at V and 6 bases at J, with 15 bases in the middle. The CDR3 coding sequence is TGTGCCAGCTCACCACAGACGCCTCGCAGCGCCGGGGAGCTGTTTTTT. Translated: CASSPQTPRSAGELFF.

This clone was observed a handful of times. The CDR3 is CASKGEGNTEAFF. The CDR3 nucleotides are TGTGCCAGTAAGGGGGAGGGGAACACTGAAGCTTTCTTT. The chain joins TRBV2 to TRBJ1-1, with a weak D call TRBD1 (6 bases). Germline CDR1 SNHLY, CDR2 FYNNEI. V was shortened by 9 bases and J by 1 base, with 12 bases between the two germline ends. This CDR3 is 13 amino acids long.

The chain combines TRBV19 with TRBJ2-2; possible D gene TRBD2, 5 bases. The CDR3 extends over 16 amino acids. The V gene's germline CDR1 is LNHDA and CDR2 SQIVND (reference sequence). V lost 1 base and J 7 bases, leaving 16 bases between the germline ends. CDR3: CASSIGPREVRGELFF. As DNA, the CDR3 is TGTGCCAGTAGTATAGGCCCCCGGGAAGTCCGCGGGGAGCTGTTTTTT.

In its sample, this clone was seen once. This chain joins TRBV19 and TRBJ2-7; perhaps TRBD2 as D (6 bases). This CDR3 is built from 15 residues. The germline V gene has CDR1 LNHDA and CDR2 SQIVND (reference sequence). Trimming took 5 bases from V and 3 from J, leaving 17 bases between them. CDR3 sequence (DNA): TGTGCCAGTAGTCGAGACACCCCGGGGGTCTACGAGCAGTACTTC. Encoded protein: CASSRDTPGVYEQYF.

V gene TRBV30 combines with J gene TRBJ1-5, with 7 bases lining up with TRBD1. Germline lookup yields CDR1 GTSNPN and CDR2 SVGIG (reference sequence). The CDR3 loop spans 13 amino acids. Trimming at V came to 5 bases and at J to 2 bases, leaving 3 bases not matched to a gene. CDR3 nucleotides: TGTGCCTGGTCTGGGACAGGCAATCAGCCCCAGCATTTT. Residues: CAWSGTGNQPQHF.

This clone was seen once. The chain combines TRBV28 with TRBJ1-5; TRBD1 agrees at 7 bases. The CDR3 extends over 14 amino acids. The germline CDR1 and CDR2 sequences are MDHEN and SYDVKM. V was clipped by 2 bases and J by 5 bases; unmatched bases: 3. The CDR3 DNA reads TGTGCCAGCAGTTTAGGCGACAGGGATCAGCCCCAGCATTTT. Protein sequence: CASSLGDRDQPQHF.

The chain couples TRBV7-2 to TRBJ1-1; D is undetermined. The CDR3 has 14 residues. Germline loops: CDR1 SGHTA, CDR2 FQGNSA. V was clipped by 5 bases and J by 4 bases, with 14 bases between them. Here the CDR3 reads CASSPTVAGTEAFF. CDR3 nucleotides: TGTGCCAGCAGCCCTACTGTGGCGGGCACTGAAGCTTTCTTT.